This T cell receptor (beta chain) comes out of a study of graft-versus-host responses after intestinal transplantation (dated by TCRdb to 2020 to 2023). Background for the entire study: The transplants that recipients got were multivisceral, liver-intestinal, or isolated intestinal. Anti-thymocyte globulin induction was given to all recipients, followed by maintenance tacrolimus and steroids for two to four years. Bulk TCR-beta CDR3 sequencing was used to track graft-versus-host and host-versus-graft alloreactive T cell clones in the graft, circulation and bone marrow after intestinal transplantation. To identify alloreactive clones, pre-transplant mixed lymphocyte reaction products were sequenced and compared with unstimulated pre-transplant donor and recipient T cells. The cohort enrolled some 23 intestinal transplant recipients, one of whom was a retransplant, and a few patients without pretransplant specimens were excluded. Donor T cell macrochimerism was defined as a peak of at least 4% donor T cells among recipient peripheral blood mononuclear cells. Samples from three later patients were sequenced in-house on an Illumina MiSeq with MiXCR processing rather than by the commercial service.

The library was obtained by the immunoSEQ multiplex PCR assay. In most patients, genomic DNA was isolated using the Qiagen DNeasy Blood and Tissue Kit and sent frozen to Adaptive Biotechnologies for TCR sequencing. High-throughput TCR-beta CDR3 sequencing of genomic DNA from most patients was performed by Adaptive Biotechnologies. As for how the authors treated the data: TCR sequencing data for 15 to 20 patients were retrieved from Adaptive's ImmunoSEQ software; a few other patients were processed with MiXCR and VDJtools. CD4 versus CD8 sorting errors were corrected by removing sequences found in both subsets at a frequency ratio below 5:1. Because the origin of CDR3 nucleotide sequences shared between donor and recipient could not be assigned, those sequences were removed. To be classed as alloreactive, a clone needed at least 2-fold expansion over unstimulated cells and a minimum CFSE-low frequency of 0.002% (template counts) or 0.001% (read counts). Mappable clones were those detected in sequenced pre-transplant spleen, lymph node, or MLR CFSE-low populations of the donor or recipient. Cumulative frequency of alloreactive clones was calculated as a percentage of all sequences weighted by copy number. This is the immuneACCESS table as TCRdb keeps it, with only in-frame sequences that have V and J called. A part of the clones is gone; compared with another copy, unresolved V genes explain less than half, and the rest is unexplained. V and J calls and clone size come straight from that table; D and trimming were deduced from the DNA. The sample table holds more than 65,000 clones, of which 75% to 90% were seen once. About 0.4% of the sample comes from the top ten.

Overall study outcomes, separate from this receptor: GvH clones were detected in recipient bone marrow, and some of these GvH clones were observed earlier in ileal mucosa or blood, consistent with an intestinal mucosal origin. In patients with donor T cell macrochimerism, the allografts had high GvH to HvG T cell clonal ratios. The relatively low number and heterogeneity of intestinal transplant patients limited the conclusions. Early after transplant, declines in HvG clones were associated with peak levels of circulating GvH clones.

The time point label here, explained by the study, means: cells obtained before transplantation from donor or recipient. CD3+CD4+ and CD3+CD8+ populations were FACS-sorted from unstimulated pre-transplant donor and recipient cells taken from spleen or lymph nodes. Of note for this clone: Its antigen is still unknown. No base quality information exists; no much larger clone differs at one position.

This TCR was sampled from a human donor who was the organ donor for an intestinal transplant. Here the sequenced sample was unstimulated CD4+ T cells sorted from spleen or lymph node cells, taken before transplant.

The DNA sequence reads TGCGCCAGCAGCCAAGCAGGGACAGGGGATTTGGGTTCACCCCTCCACTTT. Its product reads: CASSQAGTGDLGSPLHF. The chain uses TRBV4-1 and TRBJ1-6, and TRBD1 aligns with 10 junction nucleotides. Unmatched junction bases come to 9, with V trimmed by 1 base and J by 9 bases. The CDR3 has 17 amino acids, counting the end cysteine and phenylalanine. Here the CDR3 DNA is all that survives: 51 bases in frame from base 1. Reading the germline V gene gives CDR1 MGHRA and CDR2 YSYEKL.